This T cell receptor beta chain was sequenced in a study of blood T cell repertoires in COVID-19. Study context: Acute-phase and convalescent COVID-19 samples originated in the United States, Italy and Spain. From T cells, B-cell-depleted T cells, or PBMCs came the material, which was cDNA or gDNA.

Germline V gives CDR1 SGHTA, CDR2 FQGTGA. V gave up 5 bases and J gave up 2 bases; unmatched junction bases: 8. The CDR3 length is 16 residues. Per the study methods: Nucleated cell counts were estimated from reference gene primer amplification. Profiled with immunoSEQ multiplex PCR; TCRdb holds only in-frame clones, not every one. The D gene and trimming were derived from the DNA, and the V and J assignments and clone size from that table. Counted here are a few hundred thousand clones, approximately 89% occurring once; the ten biggest clones make up about an eighth. Input material: peripheral blood. The TCR was taken from a woman aged 60 to 75 with acute or convalescent COVID-19. The V gene is TRBV7-3, the J gene TRBJ2-3, with 9 bases that match TRBD1. Written as DNA, the CDR3 is TGTGCCAGCAGCCCAGCCGGGACAGGGAACACAGATACGCAGTATTTT. This sequence encodes CASSPAGTGNTDTQYF.